This TCR beta chain emerged from a study of CD8 T cells in Susac syndrome. A quantity of roughly 0.5 to 1 ug RNA underwent reverse transcription using random hexamers. TCRdb ran MiXCR on the immunoSEQ multiplex PCR reads and lists one entry per CDR3 protein. Among 80,000 to 90,000 distinct CDR3 sequences listed, 95% were seen once. CDR1 SQVTM and CDR2 ANQGSEA come from the germline V gene. The CDR3 has 13 amino acids. The V end lost 3 bases, the J end lost 10 bases, and 18 bases lay between the germline ends. This TCR was recovered from a human donor with Susac syndrome. What was sequenced was CD8+ T cells from PBMCs. The chain has TRBV29-1 and TRBJ2-5; D possibly corresponds to TRBD1 (6 bases). CDR3 sequence (DNA): TGCAGCGTTGATATGGGACACCTAGGGGACCAGTACTTC. Translating gives CSVDMGHLGDQYF.